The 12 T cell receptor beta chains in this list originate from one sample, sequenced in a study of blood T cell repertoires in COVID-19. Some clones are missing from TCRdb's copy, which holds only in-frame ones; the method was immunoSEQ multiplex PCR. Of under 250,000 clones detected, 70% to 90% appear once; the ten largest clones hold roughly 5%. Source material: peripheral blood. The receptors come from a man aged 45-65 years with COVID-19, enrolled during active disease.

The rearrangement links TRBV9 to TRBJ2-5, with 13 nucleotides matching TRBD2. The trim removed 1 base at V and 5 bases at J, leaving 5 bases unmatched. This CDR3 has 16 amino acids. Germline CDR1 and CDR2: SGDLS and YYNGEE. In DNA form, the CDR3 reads TGTGCCAGCAGCGTATTGACTAGCGGGGGGATGGAGACCCAGTACTTC. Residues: CASSVLTSGGMETQYF. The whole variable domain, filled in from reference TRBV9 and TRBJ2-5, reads DSGVTQTPKHLITATGQRVTLRCSPRSGDLSVYWYQQSLDQGLQFLIQYYNGEERAKGNILERFSAQQFPDLHSELNLSSLELGDSALYFCASSVLTSGGMETQYFGPGTRLLVL.

This CDR3 reads CASSLGIAGTDTQYF. In DNA, the CDR3 is TGCGCCAGCAGCTTGGGGATAGCGGGTACGGATACGCAGTATTTT. The chain recombines TRBV5-1 with TRBJ2-3; 7 bases are shared with TRBD2. The CDR3 consists of 15 residues. Germline CDR1 and CDR2: SGHRS and YFSETQ. J was trimmed by 6 bases and V by 0 bases; bases with no gene match: 7. Filled out from reference TRBV5-1 and TRBJ2-3, the complete variable domain reads KAGVTQTPRYLIKTRGQQVTLSCSPISGHRSVSWYQQTPGQGLQFLFEYFSETQRNKGNFPGRFSGRQFSNSRSEMNVSTLELGDSALYLCASSLGIAGTDTQYFGPGTRLTVL.

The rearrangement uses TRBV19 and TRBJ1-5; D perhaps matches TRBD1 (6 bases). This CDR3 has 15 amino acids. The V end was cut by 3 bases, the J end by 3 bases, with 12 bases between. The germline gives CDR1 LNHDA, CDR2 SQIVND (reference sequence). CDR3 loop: CASSIGDRINQPQHF. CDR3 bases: TGTGCCAGTAGTATTGGCGACAGGATCAATCAGCCCCAGCATTTT.

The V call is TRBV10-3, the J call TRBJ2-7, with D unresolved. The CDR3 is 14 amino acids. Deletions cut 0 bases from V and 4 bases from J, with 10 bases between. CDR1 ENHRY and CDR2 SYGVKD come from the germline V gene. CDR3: CAISESWAEYEQYF. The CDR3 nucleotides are TGTGCCATCAGTGAGTCGTGGGCCGAGTACGAGCAGTACTTC.

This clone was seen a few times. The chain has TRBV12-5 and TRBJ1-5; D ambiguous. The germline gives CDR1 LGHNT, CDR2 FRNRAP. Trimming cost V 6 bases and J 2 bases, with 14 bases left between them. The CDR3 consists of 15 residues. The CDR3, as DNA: TGTGCTAGTGGAGATACAGAAAATCGCAATCAGCCCCAGCATTTT. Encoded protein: CASGDTENRNQPQHF.

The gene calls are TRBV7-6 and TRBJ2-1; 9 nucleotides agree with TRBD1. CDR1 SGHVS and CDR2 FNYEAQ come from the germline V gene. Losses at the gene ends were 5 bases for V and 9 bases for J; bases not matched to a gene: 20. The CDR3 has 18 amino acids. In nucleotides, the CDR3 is TGTGCCAGCAGCCCCTCGGGTGGGCTGCGACAGGGGGTTGCTGAGCAGTTCTTC. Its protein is CASSPSGGLRQGVAEQFF.

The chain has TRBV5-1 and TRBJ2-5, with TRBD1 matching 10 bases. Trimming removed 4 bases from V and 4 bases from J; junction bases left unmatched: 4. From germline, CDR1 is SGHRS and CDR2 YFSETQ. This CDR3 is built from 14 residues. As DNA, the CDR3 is TGCGCCAGCAGCCTGACAGGGGGCGGAGAGACCCAGTACTTC. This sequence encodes CASSLTGGGETQYF.

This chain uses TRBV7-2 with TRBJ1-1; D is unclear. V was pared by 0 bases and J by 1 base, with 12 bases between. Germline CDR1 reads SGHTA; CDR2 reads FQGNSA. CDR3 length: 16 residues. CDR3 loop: CASSLAFTVPNTEAFF. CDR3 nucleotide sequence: TGTGCCAGCAGCTTAGCCTTTACAGTACCGAACACTGAAGCTTTCTTT.

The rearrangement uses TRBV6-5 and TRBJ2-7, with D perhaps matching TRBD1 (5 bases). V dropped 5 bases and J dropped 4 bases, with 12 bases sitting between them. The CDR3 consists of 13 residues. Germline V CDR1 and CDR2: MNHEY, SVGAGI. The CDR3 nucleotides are TGTGCCAGCAGTAAACAGGTTATGTACGAGCAGTACTTC. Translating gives CASSKQVMYEQYF.

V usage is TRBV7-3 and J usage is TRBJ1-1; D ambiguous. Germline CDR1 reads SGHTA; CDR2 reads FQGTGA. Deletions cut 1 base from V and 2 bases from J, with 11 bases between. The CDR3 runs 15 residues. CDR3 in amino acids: CASSLNGGENTEAFF. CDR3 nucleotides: TGTGCCAGCAGCTTAAATGGCGGTGAAAACACTGAAGCTTTCTTT.

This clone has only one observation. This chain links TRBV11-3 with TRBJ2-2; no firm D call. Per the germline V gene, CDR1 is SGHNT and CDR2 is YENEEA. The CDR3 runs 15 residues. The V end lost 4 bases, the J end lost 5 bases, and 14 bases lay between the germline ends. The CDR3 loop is CASSSTGSVTGELFF. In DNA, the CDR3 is TGTGCCAGCAGCTCAACTGGTTCGGTAACCGGGGAGCTGTTTTTT.

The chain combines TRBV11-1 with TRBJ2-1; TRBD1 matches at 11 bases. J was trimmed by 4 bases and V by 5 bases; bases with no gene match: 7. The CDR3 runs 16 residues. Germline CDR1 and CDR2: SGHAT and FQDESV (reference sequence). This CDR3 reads CASSLPGQGVYNEQFF. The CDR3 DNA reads TGTGCCAGCAGCCTCCCGGGACAGGGGGTTTACAATGAGCAGTTCTTC.